These 32 T cell receptor beta chains were all obtained from the same sample, sequenced in a study of beta chain features in type 1 diabetes. Expressed TCRB transcripts were sequenced because the entire RNA isolate underwent reverse transcription. Assay used: immunoSEQ multiplex PCR; TCRdb lists only in-frame clones, some missing. The sample gives around 150,000 clones, around 8% of which show up once; almost 0.65% is in the top ten. Sequencing was carried out using central memory CD4+ T cells from blood. The receptor set was obtained from a man younger than 35 in good health.

This chain joins TRBV30 and TRBJ2-3; 7 bases match TRBD1. Germline CDR1 GTSNPN, CDR2 SVGIG (reference sequence). Losses at the gene ends were 2 bases for V and 2 bases for J; bases not matched to a gene: 4. This CDR3 has 14 residues. The DNA of the CDR3 is TGTGCCTGGAGTCAGGGGGTGGCCACAGATACGCAGTATTTT. Protein sequence: CAWSQGVATDTQYF.

V gene TRBV4-1 combines with J gene TRBJ2-2; 10 bases map to TRBD2. The CDR3 has 15 amino acids. The V gene's germline CDR1 is MGHRA and CDR2 YSYEKL. V lost 2 bases to trimming and J lost 11 bases; unmatched junction nucleotides: 8. The CDR3 region has the DNA TGCGCCAGCAGCCAAATAGCGGGGGGCCAAACCGAGCTGTTTTTT. Amino acid sequence: CASSQIAGGQTELFF.

With respect to this clone: Other DNA sequences within the sample encode an identical CDR3. This chain links TRBV9 with TRBJ2-1; TRBD2 agrees at 13 bases. CDR3 length equals 17 residues. V lost 0 bases, J lost 1 base, and 1 base stayed unmatched. The germline CDR1 and CDR2 sequences are SGDLS and YYNGEE. In DNA, the CDR3 is TGTGCCAGCAGCGTAGGGGGACTAGCGGGGTCCTACAATGAGCAGTTCTTC. This codes for CASSVGGLAGSYNEQFF. The full variable domain, its missing parts supplied by reference TRBV9 and TRBJ2-1, is DSGVTQTPKHLITATGQRVTLRCSPRSGDLSVYWYQQSLDQGLQFLIQYYNGEERAKGNILERFSAQQFPDLHSELNLSSLELGDSALYFCASSVGGLAGSYNEQFFGPGTRLTVL.

This clone came up a few times. The chain uses TRBV28 and TRBJ1-2; TRBD1 matches at 7 bases. Per the germline V gene, CDR1 is MDHEN and CDR2 is SYDVKM. V gave up 5 bases and J gave up 6 bases; unmatched junction bases: 6. The CDR3 is 13 amino acids. The CDR3 reads CASSPQGQDGYTF. The CDR3 DNA follows: TGTGCCAGCAGTCCCCAAGGACAGGATGGCTACACCTTC.

The chain employs TRBV28 and TRBJ2-5; D perhaps matches TRBD1 (6 bases). Trimming stripped 3 bases from V and 2 bases from J, with 16 bases between. The CDR3 has 16 amino acids. CDR1 is MDHEN and CDR2 is SYDVKM in the germline V gene. The CDR3 protein is CASSFLGTPGQETQYF. The DNA for the CDR3 is TGTGCCAGCAGTTTCCTCGGGACACCAGGGCAAGAGACCCAGTACTTC.

CDR3 DNA sequence: TGTGCCAGCAGTGAGTTGGGACAGGGGACGAGGTGGGAGCTGTTTTTT. It encodes CASSELGQGTRWELFF. This sequence joins TRBV6-1 and TRBJ2-2; TRBD1 matches at 10 bases. Germline V lookup: CDR1 MNHNS, CDR2 SASEGT. The J segment lost 9 bases and the V segment lost 3 bases, leaving 10 bases of the junction unmatched. CDR3 length: 16 amino acids.

The chain is built from TRBV11-2 and TRBJ2-5, with 13 bases matching TRBD2. The J call is in doubt because the DNA end fits TRBJ2-7 better. This CDR3 region has 16 residues. The germline CDR1 and CDR2 sequences are SGHAT and FQNNGV. The CDR3 spells CASSSLTSGGAAEQYF. The CDR3 nucleotides read TGTGCCAGCAGCTCCCTAACTAGCGGGGGGGCGGCCGAGCAGTACTTC.

V usage is TRBV7-2 and J usage is TRBJ2-5; D might be TRBD2 (5 bases). This CDR3 spans 13 amino acids. V lost 7 bases to trimming and J lost 3 bases, with 12 bases between them. Germline loops: CDR1 SGHTA, CDR2 FQGNSA. The CDR3 bases are TGTGCCAGCACCCCGCGGAGGAAAGAGACCCAGTACTTC. It translates to CASTPRRKETQYF.

The chain is built from TRBV7-2 and TRBJ1-5, with D perhaps matching TRBD1 (5 bases). Trimming removed 5 bases from V and 6 bases from J, with 14 bases in between. Looked up from germline, CDR1 is SGHTA and CDR2 is FQGNSA. There are 14 residues in the CDR3. CDR3 residues: CASSRRQGSQPQHF. Written as DNA, the CDR3 is TGTGCCAGCAGCCGACGTCAGGGCAGTCAGCCCCAGCATTTT.

This sequence joins TRBV5-4 and TRBJ2-5; no firm D call. Germline assignment: CDR1 SGHNT and CDR2 YYREEE (reference sequence). Trimming shortened V by 1 base and J by 2 bases, and 3 bases separated the two germline ends. This CDR3 has 12 amino acids. The CDR3 region is CASSLHQETQYF. In DNA, the CDR3 is TGTGCCAGCAGCTTGCATCAAGAGACCCAGTACTTC.

This chain uses TRBV7-2 with TRBJ1-2; no clear D gene. The V end was cut by 4 bases, the J end by 8 bases, with 11 bases between. Germline CDR1 reads SGHTA; CDR2 reads FQGNSA. The CDR3 runs 12 residues. The CDR3 is CASSSVLWGYTF. The CDR3 coding sequence is TGTGCCAGCAGCTCAGTTCTTTGGGGCTACACCTTC.

A word on this clone: The same CDR3 also results from other DNA sequences found in this sample. This chain uses TRBV11-2 with TRBJ2-5; the match to TRBD2 covers 9 bases. V was pared by 1 base and J by 0 bases, with 3 bases of the junction left unmatched. Germline assignment: CDR1 SGHAT and CDR2 FQNNGV. The CDR3 spans 16 residues. The CDR3 DNA follows: TGTGCCAGCAGCTTAGCGCTAGCGGGGTACCAAGAGACCCAGTACTTC. This sequence encodes CASSLALAGYQETQYF.

The V and J genes are TRBV10-3 and TRBJ1-6; maybe TRBD1 (5 bases). V gave up 7 bases and J gave up 5 bases, with 9 bases separating them. The CDR3 is 13 amino acids. Per germline, CDR1 ENHRY and CDR2 SYGVKD. The CDR3 nucleotides are TGTGCCATCACAGGGACTGATAATTCACCCCTCCACTTT. This codes for CAITGTDNSPLHF.

This clone has a handful of counts. Additional DNA sequences in this sample encode the identical CDR3. The chain is built from TRBV5-1 and TRBJ1-5; no reliable D call. CDR1 is SGHRS and CDR2 is YFSETQ in the germline V gene. V was pared by 0 bases and J by 0 bases, with 7 bases between. The CDR3 runs 15 residues. The CDR3 loop reads CASSLAPGSNQPQHF. CDR3 nucleotide sequence: TGCGCCAGCAGCTTGGCCCCCGGTAGCAATCAGCCCCAGCATTTT.

This clone was detected a few times. CDR3 bases: TGTGCCAGCAGCTTAGGGGCAGGGGCCGGGACTGAAGCTTTCTTT. The encoded protein is CASSLGAGAGTEAFF. The chain is built from TRBV7-2 and TRBJ1-1, with D possibly being TRBD1 (6 bases). The V end was cut by 1 base, the J end by 5 bases, with 14 bases between. The CDR3 has 15 amino acids. Looked up from germline, CDR1 is SGHTA and CDR2 is FQGNSA.

This clone was seen a handful of times. The chain employs TRBV19 and TRBJ2-6; TRBD2 agrees at 7 bases. Germline CDR1 is LNHDA and CDR2 is SQIVND (reference sequence). This CDR3 spans 19 amino acids. Trimming at V came to 3 bases and at J to 0 bases, leaving 11 bases not matched to a gene. The CDR3 here is CASSMGGGLPPSGANVLTF. The CDR3 DNA follows: TGTGCCAGTAGTATGGGGGGAGGGCTACCCCCCTCTGGGGCCAACGTCCTGACTTTC.

This clone has more than one count but fewer than ten. The chain is built from TRBV21-1 and TRBJ2-7; the D segment call TRBD2 is taken from the table without a DNA check. TRBV21-1 is deemed a pseudogene. The CDR3 is made up of 15 amino acids. The CDR3: CASSPGRSGGYEQYF. The CDR3 DNA follows: TGTGCCAGCAGCCCCGGTCGGAGCGGGGGTTACGAGCAGTACTTC.

This clone has just a few counts. The chain couples TRBV19 to TRBJ2-1; maybe TRBD2 (6 bases). This CDR3 contains 14 residues. Between the trimmed V and J ends, which lost 3 bases and 6 bases, there was a span of 12 bases. Germline CDR1 reads LNHDA; CDR2 reads SQIVND (reference sequence). This CDR3 is CASSIWGSGNEQFF. The CDR3, as DNA: TGTGCCAGTAGTATCTGGGGTAGCGGCAATGAGCAGTTCTTC.

This clone was picked up a small number of times. V usage is TRBV4-2 and J usage is TRBJ2-7; 10 bases line up with TRBD2. Germline CDR1 reads LGHNA; CDR2 reads YNFKEQ. The CDR3 runs to 15 residues. The junction had 5 bases not matched to a gene; V was cut back by 2 bases and J by 4 bases. The DNA of the CDR3 is TGTGCCAGCAGCCAACTAGCGGGGGCTGAATACGAGCAGTACTTC. Amino acid sequence: CASSQLAGAEYEQYF.

The sample holds a few counts of this clone. The rearrangement links TRBV4-3 to TRBJ2-3; TRBD1 agrees at 7 bases. Germline assignment: CDR1 LGHNA and CDR2 YSLEER. Trimming cost V 6 bases and J 0 bases; bases outside gene matches: 6. The CDR3 has 15 amino acids. In DNA form, the CDR3 reads TGCGCCAGCAGTTACCGGGACAGAAGCACAGATACGCAGTATTTT. Translation gives CASSYRDRSTDTQYF.

In its sample, this clone was seen a few times. This chain joins TRBV28 and TRBJ2-7; unclear D gene. This CDR3 is 16 amino acids long. The germline V gene has CDR1 MDHEN and CDR2 SYDVKM. The germline V and J ends were trimmed by 5 bases and 0 bases, with 17 bases remaining between them. The CDR3: CASSQPLSTLSYEQYF. The CDR3 nucleotides read TGTGCCAGCAGTCAACCTCTCAGTACCCTCTCCTACGAGCAGTACTTC.

This clone was found a few times. The chain uses TRBV7-2 and TRBJ1-1; 8 nucleotides align to TRBD1. Germline trimming cut 5 bases from V and 4 bases from J; bases unmatched to any gene: 12. The CDR3 runs 16 residues. Germline V CDR1 and CDR2: SGHTA, FQGNSA. The DNA for the CDR3 is TGTGCCAGCAGCGATCTCCAGGACAGGGACTCCACTGAAGCTTTCTTT. Translated, it gives CASSDLQDRDSTEAFF.

This chain's CDR3 is CASSVKGSGANVLTF. The CDR3 DNA sequence: TGTGCCAGCAGTGTGAAGGGGTCCGGGGCCAACGTCCTGACTTTC. The V gene is TRBV2, the J gene TRBJ2-6; tentatively, D is TRBD1 (5 bases). Germline V gives CDR1 SNHLY, CDR2 FYNNEI. This CDR3 spans 15 amino acids. V lost 4 bases, J lost 4 bases, and 11 bases lay in between.

This chain links TRBV28 with TRBJ2-7, with a possible D match to TRBD2 (6 bases). The CDR3 consists of 14 residues. Germline assignment: CDR1 MDHEN and CDR2 SYDVKM. The CDR3 spells CAANPDGRTYEQYF. The CDR3 DNA is TGTGCAGCTAATCCGGACGGGAGAACCTACGAGCAGTACTTC.

The chain carries TRBV5-1 and TRBJ2-1; 14 bases are shared with TRBD2. This CDR3 contains 20 residues. The germline V gene has CDR1 SGHRS and CDR2 YFSETQ. V lost 4 bases to trimming and J lost 1 base; unmatched junction nucleotides: 13. For the CDR3, the DNA is TGCGCCAGCAGCCCTGGACGGACTAGCGGGGGGCGGTCATCCTACAATGAGCAGTTCTTC. This sequence encodes CASSPGRTSGGRSSYNEQFF. Filled out from reference TRBV5-1 and TRBJ2-1, the complete variable domain reads KAGVTQTPRYLIKTRGQQVTLSCSPISGHRSVSWYQQTPGQGLQFLFEYFSETQRNKGNFPGRFSGRQFSNSRSEMNVSTLELGDSALYLCASSPGRTSGGRSSYNEQFFGPGTRLTVL.

This clone was seen a handful of times. The junction and the germline gene differ at one end; a read error may be behind it. The rearrangement links TRBV7-2 to TRBJ1-2, with D maybe TRBD1 (6 bases). Germline assignment: CDR1 SGHTA and CDR2 FQGNSA. This CDR3 comprises 14 residues. In DNA, the CDR3 is TGCGCCAGCAGCCAAGATCGGGACATCGCTGGCTACACCTTC. This translates into CASSQDRDIAGYTF.

This clone was found a few times. This sequence joins TRBV5-6 and TRBJ1-1, with 8 bases that match TRBD1. This CDR3 is 15 amino acids long. V lost 0 bases to trimming and J lost 11 bases; unmatched junction nucleotides: 12. Looked up from germline, CDR1 is SGHDT and CDR2 is YYEEEE. CDR3: CASSLVGQGTVYAFF. The CDR3 DNA is TGTGCCAGCAGCTTGGTAGGACAGGGTACCGTGTATGCTTTCTTT.

This clone was counted only a few times. The chain uses TRBV29-1 and TRBJ2-1, with D possibly TRBD2 on 5 matching bases. The V end was cut by 7 bases, the J end by 0 bases, with 16 bases between. The V gene's germline CDR1 is SQVTM and CDR2 ANQGSEA. This CDR3 has 15 amino acids. For the CDR3, the DNA is TGCAGCGCCAGAAATCAAGGGAGCTCCTACAATGAGCAGTTCTTC. As protein: CSARNQGSSYNEQFF.

V usage is TRBV18 and J usage is TRBJ1-1, with 8 bases lining up with TRBD1. V lost 1 base, J lost 2 bases, and 15 bases stayed unmatched. CDR1 is KGHSH, CDR2 LQKENI, per germline. CDR3 size: 19 residues. The DNA of the CDR3 is TGTGCCAGCTCACCACTCCGACAGGGGCTGAGGGGACCAAACACTGAAGCTTTCTTT. It encodes CASSPLRQGLRGPNTEAFF.

The chain employs TRBV28 and TRBJ1-2; TRBD1 matches 9 bases. Per germline, CDR1 MDHEN and CDR2 SYDVKM. The CDR3 spans 15 residues. With 3 bases clipped from V and 4 bases from J, the junction kept 6 bases outside the gene matches. The CDR3 is CASSLWTGAPYGYTF. The CDR3, as DNA: TGTGCCAGCAGTTTGTGGACAGGGGCGCCCTATGGCTACACCTTC.

This clone was recorded a few times. The V gene is TRBV30, the J gene TRBJ2-7; a possible D gene is TRBD1 (5 bases). Trimming took 0 bases from V and 7 from J, leaving 13 bases between them. Germline V CDR1 and CDR2: GTSNPN, SVGIG (reference sequence). The CDR3 covers 13 residues. CDR3 loop: CAWSVSGAFEQYF. CDR3 DNA: TGTGCCTGGAGTGTATCTGGGGCCTTTGAGCAGTACTTC.

The sample holds many counts of this clone. V and J are TRBV7-2 and TRBJ1-6, with D possibly TRBD1 on 6 matching bases. V shed 2 bases and J shed 0 bases, with 8 bases lying between them. Germline loops: CDR1 SGHTA, CDR2 FQGNSA. The CDR3 covers 16 residues. The CDR3 protein is CASSLHRASYNSPLHF. The CDR3 DNA reads TGTGCCAGCAGCTTACACAGGGCCTCCTATAATTCACCCCTCCACTTT.